This TCR beta chain was observed in a study of cytomegalovirus exposure and HLA in healthy donors. It was with 60 Vbeta and 13 Jbeta primers that the PCR ran. Profiled with immunoSEQ multiplex PCR; TCRdb holds only in-frame clones, not every one. The sample shows about 120,000 clones, 75% of them seen only once. The sequence was obtained from a woman aged 40-49 years in good health and CMV-seropositive. The sample was PBMCs.

CDR3 sequence: CASSLDDPRDYGYTF. The CDR3 DNA sequence: TGTGCCAGCAGCTTGGATGATCCCAGGGACTATGGCTACACCTTC. The rearrangement joins TRBV5-4 to TRBJ1-2, with D tentatively TRBD1 (5 bases). This CDR3 has 15 amino acids. V gave up 0 bases and J gave up 3 bases, with 12 bases separating them. From germline, CDR1 is SGHNT and CDR2 YYREEE (reference sequence).